This paragraph covers one T cell receptor beta chain sequence. What it binds is not known. The V gene's germline CDR1 is SGHRS and CDR2 YFSETQ. CDR3 size: 13 residues. Trimming took 4 bases from V and 4 from J; bases not matched to a gene: 4. Sample treatment: some 20 received Ad26.COV2.S at low or high dose, single or two shots; about five received placebo; per-sample allocation not given. Sample collection was performed on day 63 after the first vaccine or placebo injection. Libraries were prepared by immunoSEQ multiplex PCR; TCRdb keeps only in-frame clonotypes and omits some of them. The data contain more than 350,000 clones, approximately 92% of them singletons. This sample is part of a study of Ad26.COV2.S vaccination and SARS-CoV-2 variants. Looking at the study overall: Donor participated within the Ad26.COV2.S arm of the COV1001 trial. Ad26.COV2.S shots went into the muscle once or twice, 56 days apart. Study-wide results and caveats: Spike-specific TCR breadth ran higher among vaccine recipients than placebo recipients. Breadth of non-spike TCRs did not differ between vaccinees and placebo recipients.

The starting material was peripheral blood, obtained in a trial of Ad26.COV2.S vaccine versus placebo. The chain is built from TRBV5-1 and TRBJ1-2, with 7 bases matching TRBD1. The sequence was obtained from a person between 18 and 65 years old who received the Ad26.COV2.S COVID-19 vaccine or a placebo. The CDR3 coding sequence is TGCGCCAGCAGCGGACGGGACAGCTATGGCTACACCTTC. This gives the protein CASSGRDSYGYTF. The full variable domain, completed using reference TRBV5-1 and TRBJ1-2, is KAGVTQTPRYLIKTRGQQVTLSCSPISGHRSVSWYQQTPGQGLQFLFEYFSETQRNKGNFPGRFSGRQFSNSRSEMNVSTLELGDSALYLCASSGRDSYGYTFGSGTRLTVV.